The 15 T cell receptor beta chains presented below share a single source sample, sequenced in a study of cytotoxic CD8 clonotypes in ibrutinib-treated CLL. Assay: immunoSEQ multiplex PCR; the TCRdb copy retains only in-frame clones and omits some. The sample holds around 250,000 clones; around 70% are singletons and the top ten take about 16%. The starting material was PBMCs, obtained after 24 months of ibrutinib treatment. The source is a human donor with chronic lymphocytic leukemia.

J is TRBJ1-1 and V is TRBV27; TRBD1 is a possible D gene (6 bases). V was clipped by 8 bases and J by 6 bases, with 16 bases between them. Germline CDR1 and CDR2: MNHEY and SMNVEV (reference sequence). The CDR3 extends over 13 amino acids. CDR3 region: CASEQGQLSEAFF. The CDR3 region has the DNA TGTGCCAGCGAACAAGGACAGCTTTCTGAAGCTTTCTTT.

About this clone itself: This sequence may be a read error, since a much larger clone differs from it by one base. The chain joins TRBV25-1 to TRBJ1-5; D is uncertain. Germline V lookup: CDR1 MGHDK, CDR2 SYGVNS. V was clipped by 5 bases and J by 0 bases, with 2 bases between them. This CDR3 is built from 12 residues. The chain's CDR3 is CASSYSNQPQHF. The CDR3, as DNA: TGTGCCAGCAGTTATAGCAATCAGCCCCAGCATTTT.

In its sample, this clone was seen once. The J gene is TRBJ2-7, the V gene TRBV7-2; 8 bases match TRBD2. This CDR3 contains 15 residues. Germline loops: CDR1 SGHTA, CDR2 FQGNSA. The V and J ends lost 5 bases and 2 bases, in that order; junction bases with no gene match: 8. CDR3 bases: TGTGCCAGCAGCGCCGGGGGGGCGGGCACCTACGAGCAGTACTTC. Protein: CASSAGGAGTYEQYF.

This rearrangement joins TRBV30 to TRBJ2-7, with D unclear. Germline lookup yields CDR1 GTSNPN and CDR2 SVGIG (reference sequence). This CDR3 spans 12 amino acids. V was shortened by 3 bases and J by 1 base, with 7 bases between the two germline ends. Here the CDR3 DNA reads TGTGCCTGGAGCGGAGAATCCTACGAGCAGTACTTC. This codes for CAWSGESYEQYF.

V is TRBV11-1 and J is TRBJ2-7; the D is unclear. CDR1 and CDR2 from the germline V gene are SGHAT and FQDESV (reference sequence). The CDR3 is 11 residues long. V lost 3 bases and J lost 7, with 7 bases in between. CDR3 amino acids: CASSFGEEQYF. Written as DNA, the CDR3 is TGTGCCAGCAGCTTCGGTGAAGAGCAGTACTTC.

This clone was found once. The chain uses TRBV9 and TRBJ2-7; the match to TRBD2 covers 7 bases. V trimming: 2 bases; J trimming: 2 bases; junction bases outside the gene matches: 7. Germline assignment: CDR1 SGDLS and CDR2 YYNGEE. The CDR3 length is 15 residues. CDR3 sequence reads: CASSVGGVLPYEQYF. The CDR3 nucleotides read TGTGCCAGCAGCGTGGGGGGGGTCCTACCCTACGAGCAGTACTTC. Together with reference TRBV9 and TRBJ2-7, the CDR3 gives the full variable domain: DSGVTQTPKHLITATGQRVTLRCSPRSGDLSVYWYQQSLDQGLQFLIQYYNGEERAKGNILERFSAQQFPDLHSELNLSSLELGDSALYFCASSVGGVLPYEQYFGPGTRLTVT.

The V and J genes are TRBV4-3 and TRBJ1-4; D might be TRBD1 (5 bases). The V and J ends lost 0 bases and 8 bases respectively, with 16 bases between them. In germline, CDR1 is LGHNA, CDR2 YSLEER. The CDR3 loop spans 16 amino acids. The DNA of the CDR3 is TGCGCCAGCAGCCAAGATTTCGAGGGGCTGGGGGAAAAACTGTTTTTT. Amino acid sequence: CASSQDFEGLGEKLFF.

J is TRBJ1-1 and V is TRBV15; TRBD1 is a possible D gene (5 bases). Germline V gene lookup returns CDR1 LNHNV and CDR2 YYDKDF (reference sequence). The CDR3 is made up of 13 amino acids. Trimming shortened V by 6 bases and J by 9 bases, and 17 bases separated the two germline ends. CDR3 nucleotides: TGTGCCACCAGTGCTGTGGCAGGGAAACAAGCTTTCTTT. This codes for CATSAVAGKQAFF.

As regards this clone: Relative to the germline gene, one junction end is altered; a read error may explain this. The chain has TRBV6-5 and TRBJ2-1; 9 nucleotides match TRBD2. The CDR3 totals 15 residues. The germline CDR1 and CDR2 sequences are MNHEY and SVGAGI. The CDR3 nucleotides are TGTGCCAGCAGTGACTCTAGCGGGAATTACAATGAGCAGTTCTTC. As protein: CASSDSSGNYNEQFF.

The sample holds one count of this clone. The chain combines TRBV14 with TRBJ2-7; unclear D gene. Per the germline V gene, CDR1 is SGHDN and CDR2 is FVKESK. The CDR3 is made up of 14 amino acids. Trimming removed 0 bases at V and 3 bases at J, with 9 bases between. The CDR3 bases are TGTGCCAGCAGCCAAGAGACGGGCGGCTACGAGCAGTACTTC. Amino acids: CASSQETGGYEQYF.

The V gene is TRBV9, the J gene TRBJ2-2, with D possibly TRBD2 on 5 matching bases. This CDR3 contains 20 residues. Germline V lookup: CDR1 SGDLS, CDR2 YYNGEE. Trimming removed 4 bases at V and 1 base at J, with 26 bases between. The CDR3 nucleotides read TGTGCCAGCAGCCATGTCCGAAGAGGCGGGTCCACGGAGAACACCGGGGAGCTGTTTTTT. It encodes CASSHVRRGGSTENTGELFF.

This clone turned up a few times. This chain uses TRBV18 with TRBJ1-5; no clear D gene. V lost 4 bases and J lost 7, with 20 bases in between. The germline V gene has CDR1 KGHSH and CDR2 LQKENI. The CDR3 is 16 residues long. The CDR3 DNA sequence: TGTGCCAGCTCACAAAAGGCCCACGGAACCAACCAGCCCCAGCATTTT. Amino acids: CASSQKAHGTNQPQHF. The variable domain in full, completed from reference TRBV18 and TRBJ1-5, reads NAGVMQNPRHLVRRRGQEARLRCSPMKGHSHVYWYRQLPEEGLKFMVYLQKENIIDESGMPKERFSAEFPKEGPSILRIQQVVRGDSAAYFCASSQKAHGTNQPQHFGDGTRLSIL.

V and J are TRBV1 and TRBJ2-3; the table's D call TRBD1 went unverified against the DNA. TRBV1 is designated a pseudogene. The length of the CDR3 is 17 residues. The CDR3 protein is CTSRPTGTQTSTDTQYF. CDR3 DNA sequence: TGCACCAGCAGGCCGACAGGGACTCAGACTAGCACAGATACGCAGTATTTT.

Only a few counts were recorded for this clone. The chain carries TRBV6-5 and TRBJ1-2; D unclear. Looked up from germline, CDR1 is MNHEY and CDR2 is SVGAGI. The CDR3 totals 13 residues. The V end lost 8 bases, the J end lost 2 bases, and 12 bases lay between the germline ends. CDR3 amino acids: CASRLDGNYGYTF. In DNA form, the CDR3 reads TGTGCCAGCCGTTTGGACGGAAACTATGGCTACACCTTC.

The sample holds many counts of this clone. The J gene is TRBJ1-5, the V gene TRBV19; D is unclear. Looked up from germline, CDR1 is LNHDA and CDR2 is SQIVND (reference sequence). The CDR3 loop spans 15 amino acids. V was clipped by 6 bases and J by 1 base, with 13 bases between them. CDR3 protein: CASSLKVTSNQPQHF. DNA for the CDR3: TGTGCCAGTAGCTTGAAGGTGACGAGCAATCAGCCCCAGCATTTT. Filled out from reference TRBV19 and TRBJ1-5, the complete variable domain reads DGGITQSPKYLFRKEGQNVTLSCEQNLNHDAMYWYRQDPGQGLRLIYYSQIVNDFQKGDIAEGYSVSREKKESFPLTVTSAQKNPTAFYLCASSLKVTSNQPQHFGDGTRLSIL.